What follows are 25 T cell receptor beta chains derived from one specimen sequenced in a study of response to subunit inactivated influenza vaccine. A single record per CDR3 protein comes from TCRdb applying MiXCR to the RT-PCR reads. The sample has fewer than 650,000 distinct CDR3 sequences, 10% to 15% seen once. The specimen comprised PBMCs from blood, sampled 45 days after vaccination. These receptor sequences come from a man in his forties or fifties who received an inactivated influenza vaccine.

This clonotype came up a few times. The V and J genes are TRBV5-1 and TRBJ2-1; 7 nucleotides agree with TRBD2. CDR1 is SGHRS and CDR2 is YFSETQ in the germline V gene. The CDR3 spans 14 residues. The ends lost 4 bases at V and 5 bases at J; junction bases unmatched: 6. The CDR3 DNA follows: TGCGCCAGCAGCCTGGGAGGGACTAACAATGAGCAGTTCTTC. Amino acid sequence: CASSLGGTNNEQFF.

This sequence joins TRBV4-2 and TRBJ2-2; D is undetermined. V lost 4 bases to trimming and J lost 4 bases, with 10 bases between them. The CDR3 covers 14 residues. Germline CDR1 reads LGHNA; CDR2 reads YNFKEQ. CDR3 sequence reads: CASSLYHSTGELFF. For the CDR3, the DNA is TGTGCCAGCAGCCTGTACCACAGCACCGGGGAGCTGTTTTTT.

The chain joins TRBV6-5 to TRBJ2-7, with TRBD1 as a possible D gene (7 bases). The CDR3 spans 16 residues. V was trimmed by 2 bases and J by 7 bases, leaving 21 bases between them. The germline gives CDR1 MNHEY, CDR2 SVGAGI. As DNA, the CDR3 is TGTGCCAGCAGTTACCCGGATGGCAGGGGGGTGTTAGAGCAGTACTTC. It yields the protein CASSYPDGRGVLEQYF.

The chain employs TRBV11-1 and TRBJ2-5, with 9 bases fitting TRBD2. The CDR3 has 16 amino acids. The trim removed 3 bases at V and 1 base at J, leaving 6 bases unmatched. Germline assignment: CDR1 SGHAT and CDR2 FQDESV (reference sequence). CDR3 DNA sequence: TGTGCCAGCAGCTTCTCTAGCGGGGCGGCCCAAGAGACCCAGTACTTC. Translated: CASSFSSGAAQETQYF. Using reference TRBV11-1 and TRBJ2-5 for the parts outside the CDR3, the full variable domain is EAEVAQSPRYKITEKSQAVAFWCDPISGHATLYWYRQILGQGPELLVQFQDESVVDDSQLPKDRFSAERLKGVDSTLKIQPAELGDSAMYLCASSFSSGAAQETQYFGPGTRLLVL.

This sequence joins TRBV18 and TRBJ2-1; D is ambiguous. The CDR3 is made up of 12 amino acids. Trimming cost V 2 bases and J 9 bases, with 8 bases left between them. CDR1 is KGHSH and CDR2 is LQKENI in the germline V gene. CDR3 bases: TGTGCCAGCTCACCATTAGATGTTGAGCAGTTCTTC. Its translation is CASSPLDVEQFF.

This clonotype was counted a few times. The CDR3 sequence: CASSYINEQFF. As DNA, the CDR3 is TGTGCCAGCAGTTACATCAATGAGCAGTTCTTC. This rearrangement joins TRBV6-2 or TRBV6-3 to TRBJ2-1; D gene uncertain. Trimming took off 2 bases at V and 6 bases at J, with 2 bases between the two ends. CDR1 is MNHEY, CDR2 SVGEGT, per germline. This CDR3 is built from 11 residues.

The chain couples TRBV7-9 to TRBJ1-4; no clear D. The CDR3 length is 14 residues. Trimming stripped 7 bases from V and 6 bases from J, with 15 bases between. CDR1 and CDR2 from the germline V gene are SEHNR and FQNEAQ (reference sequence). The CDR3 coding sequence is TGTGCCAGCACCCTGTCGGCTCCTGATGAAAAACTGTTTTTT. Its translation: CASTLSAPDEKLFF.

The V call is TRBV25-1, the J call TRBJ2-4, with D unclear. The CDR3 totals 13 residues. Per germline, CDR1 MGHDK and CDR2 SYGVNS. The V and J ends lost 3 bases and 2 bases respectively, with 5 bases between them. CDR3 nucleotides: TGTGCCAGCAGTGATCTTTCCAAAAACATTCAGTACTTC. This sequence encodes CASSDLSKNIQYF.

In DNA, the CDR3 is TGTGCCAGCAGTGGGGGGACTAGCTCTGAGCAGTTCTTC. Its protein is CASSGGTSSEQFF. The chain couples TRBV2 to TRBJ2-1; 9 bases fit TRBD2. The CDR3 extends over 13 amino acids. Germline-derived CDR1 and CDR2 are SNHLY and FYNNEI. V was clipped by 4 bases and J by 9 bases; unmatched bases: 4.

CDR3 DNA: TGTGCCAGCAGTGAAGCCATGGGGGGAGGACAGCCCCAGCATTTT. As protein: CASSEAMGGGQPQHF. The chain joins TRBV2 to TRBJ1-5; maybe TRBD1 (5 bases). Trimming took off 0 bases at V and 7 bases at J, with 13 bases between the two ends. The CDR3 extends over 15 amino acids. Germline values: CDR1 SNHLY, CDR2 FYNNEI.

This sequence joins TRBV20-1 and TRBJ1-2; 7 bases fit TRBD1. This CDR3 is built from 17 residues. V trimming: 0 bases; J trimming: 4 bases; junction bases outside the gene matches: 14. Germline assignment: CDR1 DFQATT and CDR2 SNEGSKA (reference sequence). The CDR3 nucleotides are TGCAGTGCTAGAGAAGCCCTCTCAACAGGGGCCGGCTATGGCTACACCTTC. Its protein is CSAREALSTGAGYGYTF.

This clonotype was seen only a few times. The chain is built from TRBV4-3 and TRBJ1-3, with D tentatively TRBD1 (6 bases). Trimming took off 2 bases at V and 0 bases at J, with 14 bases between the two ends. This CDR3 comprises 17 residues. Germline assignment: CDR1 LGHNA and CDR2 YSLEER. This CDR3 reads CASSQMAGAYSGNTIYF. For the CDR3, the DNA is TGCGCCAGCAGCCAAATGGCAGGGGCCTACTCTGGAAACACCATATATTTT.

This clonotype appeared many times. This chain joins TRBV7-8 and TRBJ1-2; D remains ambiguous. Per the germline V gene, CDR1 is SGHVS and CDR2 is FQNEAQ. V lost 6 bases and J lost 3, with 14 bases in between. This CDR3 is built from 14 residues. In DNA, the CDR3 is TGTGCCAGCAGGGCCGGCCGGTTTGACTATGGCTACACCTTC. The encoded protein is CASRAGRFDYGYTF.

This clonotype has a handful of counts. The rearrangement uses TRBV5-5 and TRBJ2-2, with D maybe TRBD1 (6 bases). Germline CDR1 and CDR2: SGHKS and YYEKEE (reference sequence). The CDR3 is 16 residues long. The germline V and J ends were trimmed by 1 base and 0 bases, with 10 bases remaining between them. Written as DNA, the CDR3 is TGTGCCAGCAGCTTGAACAAGGGGGCGAACACCGGGGAGCTGTTTTTT. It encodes CASSLNKGANTGELFF.

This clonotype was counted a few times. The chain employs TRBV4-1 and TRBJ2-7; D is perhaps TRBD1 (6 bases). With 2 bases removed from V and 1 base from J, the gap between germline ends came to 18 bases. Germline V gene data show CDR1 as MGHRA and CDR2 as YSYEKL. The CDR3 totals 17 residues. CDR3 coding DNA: TGCGCCAGCAGCCAATCCCCCGGCAGGGGTCTATCCTACGAGCAGTACTTC. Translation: CASSQSPGRGLSYEQYF.

The chain's CDR3 is CASSVDYPNTEAFF. CDR3 DNA: TGTGCCAGCAGCGTGGATTACCCGAACACTGAAGCTTTCTTT. This chain connects TRBV9 to TRBJ1-1, with no clear D. This CDR3 is built from 14 residues. Looked up from germline, CDR1 is SGDLS and CDR2 is YYNGEE. Trimming left V 2 bases short and J 1 base short, with 9 bases between.

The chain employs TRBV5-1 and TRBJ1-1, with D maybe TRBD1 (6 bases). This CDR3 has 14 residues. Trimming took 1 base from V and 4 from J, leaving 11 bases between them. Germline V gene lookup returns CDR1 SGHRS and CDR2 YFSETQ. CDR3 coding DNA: TGCGCCAGCAGCTTGAGGAGGGGGGGCACTGAAGCTTTCTTT. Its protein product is CASSLRRGGTEAFF.

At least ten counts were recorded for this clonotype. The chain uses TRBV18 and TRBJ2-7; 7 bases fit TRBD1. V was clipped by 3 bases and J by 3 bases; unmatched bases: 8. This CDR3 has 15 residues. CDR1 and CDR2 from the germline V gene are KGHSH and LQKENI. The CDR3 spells CASSPRTGIGYEQYF. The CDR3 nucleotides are TGTGCCAGCTCACCCAGGACAGGAATCGGCTACGAGCAGTACTTC.

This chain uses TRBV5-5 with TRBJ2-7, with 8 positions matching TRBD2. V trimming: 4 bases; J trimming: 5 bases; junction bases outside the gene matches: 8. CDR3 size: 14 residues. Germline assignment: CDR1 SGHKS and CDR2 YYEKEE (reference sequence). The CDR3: CASSPRGAGDEQYF. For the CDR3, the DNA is TGTGCCAGCAGCCCCCGGGGAGCGGGAGACGAGCAGTACTTC.

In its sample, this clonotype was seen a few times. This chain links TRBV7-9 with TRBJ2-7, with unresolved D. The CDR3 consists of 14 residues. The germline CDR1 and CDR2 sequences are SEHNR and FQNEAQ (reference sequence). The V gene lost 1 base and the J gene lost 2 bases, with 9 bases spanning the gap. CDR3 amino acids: CASSLVTGPYEQYF. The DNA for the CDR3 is TGTGCCAGCAGCTTAGTCACGGGTCCCTACGAGCAGTACTTC.

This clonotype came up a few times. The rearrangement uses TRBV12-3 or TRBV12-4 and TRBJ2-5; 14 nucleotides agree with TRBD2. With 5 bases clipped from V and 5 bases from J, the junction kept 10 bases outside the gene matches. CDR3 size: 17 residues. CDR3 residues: CASSPGTSGGSLETQYF. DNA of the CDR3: TGTGCCAGCAGTCCTGGGACTAGCGGGGGAAGCTTGGAGACCCAGTACTTC.

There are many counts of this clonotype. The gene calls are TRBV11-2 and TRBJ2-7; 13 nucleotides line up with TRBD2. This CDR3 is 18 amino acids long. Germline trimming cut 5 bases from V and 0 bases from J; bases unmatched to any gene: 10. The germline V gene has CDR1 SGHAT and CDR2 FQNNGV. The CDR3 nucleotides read TGTGCCAGCAGCAGGATCAGGACTAGCGGGAGACACTCCTACGAGCAGTACTTC. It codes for CASSRIRTSGRHSYEQYF.

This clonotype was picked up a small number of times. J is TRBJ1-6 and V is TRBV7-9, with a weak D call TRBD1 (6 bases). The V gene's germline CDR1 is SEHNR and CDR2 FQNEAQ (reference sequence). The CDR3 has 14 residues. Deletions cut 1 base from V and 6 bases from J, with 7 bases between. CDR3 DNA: TGTGCCAGCAGCTTAGACAGGGTTAATTCACCCCTCCACTTT. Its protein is CASSLDRVNSPLHF.

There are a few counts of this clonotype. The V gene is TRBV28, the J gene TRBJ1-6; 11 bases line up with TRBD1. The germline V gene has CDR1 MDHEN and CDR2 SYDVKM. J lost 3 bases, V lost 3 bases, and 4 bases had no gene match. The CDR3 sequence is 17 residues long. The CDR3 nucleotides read TGTGCCAGCAGTTTCTGGACAGGGGGCTTCTATAATTCACCCCTCCACTTT. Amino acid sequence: CASSFWTGGFYNSPLHF.

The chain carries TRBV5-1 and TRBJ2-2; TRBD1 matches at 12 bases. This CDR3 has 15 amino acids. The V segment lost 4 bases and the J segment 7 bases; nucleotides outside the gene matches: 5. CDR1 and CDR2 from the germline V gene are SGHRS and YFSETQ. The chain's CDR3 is CASSRGQGANGELFF. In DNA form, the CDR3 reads TGCGCCAGCAGCCGGGGACAGGGGGCGAACGGGGAGCTGTTTTTT.